These T cell receptor beta chains were read from a single sample in a study of blood T cell repertoires in COVID-19. Sequenced by immunoSEQ multiplex PCR; TCRdb stores in-frame clones only, minus some. This table has over 90,000 clones, about 90% appearing once. The sequenced sample was peripheral blood. The receptors shown here come from a man over 45 with active COVID-19. Each CDR3 is given with its conserved first and last residue. Fields, in order: J gene, clone size, D gene, V gene, CDR3 DNA, CDR3 protein. D genes are given only for firm matches. Clone size is stated in some rows and not others, as once, few, many or a class when expanded.

TRBJ1-6 | - | - | TRBV5-8 | TGTGCCAGCAACAGGGACTCCTATAATTCACCCCTCCACTTT | CASNRDSYNSPLHF
TRBJ2-5 | - | - | TRBV12-3/TRBV12-4 | TGTGCCAGCAGTCCCCTCCCCCAAGAGACCCAGTACTTC | CASSPLPQETQYF
TRBJ2-5 | - | TRBD2 | TRBV7-8 | TGTGCCAGCAGCTCCCGAGCGGGGCCCGGAACCCAGTACTTC | CASSSRAGPGTQYF
TRBJ1-5 | once | - | TRBV11-2 | TGTGCCAGCAGCTTGGGGGGGATGCAGCCCCAGCATTTT | CASSLGGMQPQHF
TRBJ1-5 | - | - | TRBV6-6 | TGTGCCAGCGGGGGGGCCCCCAATCAGCCCCAGCATTTT | CASGGAPNQPQHF
TRBJ1-1 | - | - | TRBV30 | TGTGCCTGGAGTTTACTGTGGCCGAGGAGGACTGAAGCTTTCTTT | CAWSLLWPRRTEAFF
TRBJ2-2 | - | TRBD1 | TRBV29-1 | TGCAGTGGACAGGGTAGTCCCGGGGAGCTGTTTTTT | CSGQGSPGELFF
TRBJ1-3 | - | - | TRBV7-2 | TGTGCCAGCAGCTTTGGGGGACATAGCTCTGGAAACACCATATATTTT | CASSFGGHSSGNTIYF
TRBJ1-5 | - | - | TRBV27 | TGTGCCAGCAGTTTCGTAGGCAATCAGCCCCAGCATTTT | CASSFVGNQPQHF
TRBJ1-2 | once | TRBD1 | TRBV9 | TGTGCCAGCAGCGGAACAGGGACAGAAAAAGTCTACACCTTC | CASSGTGTEKVYTF
TRBJ1-2 | - | - | TRBV7-2 | TGTGCCAGCAGCTTAGAGCGGCAGACCTACTATGGCTACACCTTC | CASSLERQTYYGYTF
TRBJ2-1 | - | TRBD2 | TRBV4-1 | TGCGCCAGCAGCCAACTGATAGCGGGGGGGCCCTACAATGAGCAGTTCTTC | CASSQLIAGGPYNEQFF
TRBJ1-1 | few | - | TRBV9 | TGTGCCAGCAGCCTCAACAGGGAGACTGAAGCTTTCTTT | CASSLNRETEAFF
TRBJ1-5 | - | TRBD1 | TRBV5-8 | TGTGCCAGCAGCTTCCTACGACAGGGCATTAGCAATCAGCCCCAGCATTTT | CASSFLRQGISNQPQHF
TRBJ2-2 | - | - | TRBV5-1 | TGCGCCAGCAGCTTGGGTCAGGGAGGCACCGGGGAGCTGTTTTTT | CASSLGQGGTGELFF
TRBJ2-7 | - | - | TRBV10-3 | TGTGCCATTACACAGGGTTCCTCCTACGAGCAGTACTTC | CAITQGSSYEQYF
TRBJ1-1 | - | - | TRBV4-2 | TGTGCCAGCAGCCAAAGTAACCAGGGGAGCACTGAAGCTTTCTTT | CASSQSNQGSTEAFF
TRBJ2-3 | once | TRBD1 | TRBV2 | TGTGCCAGCAGTCCGTACAGGGGAGCAGCAGATACGCAGTATTTT | CASSPYRGAADTQYF
TRBJ1-5 | - | - | TRBV2 | TGTGCCAGCGGAGGGGCTCGGTATCAGCCCCAGCATTTT | CASGGARYQPQHF
TRBJ2-7 | - | TRBD2 | TRBV7-2 | TGTGCCAGCAGCGCGACTAGCGGGGGATACGAGCAGTACTTC | CASSATSGGYEQYF
TRBJ1-6 | - | - | TRBV5-1 | TGCGCCAGCAGCTTGGTCGGGTCCGATATGGCTTCACCCCTCCACTTT | CASSLVGSDMASPLHF
TRBJ2-7 | - | - | TRBV19 | TGTGCCAGTAGTATAGATTGGGCCAGGGATGGCGAGCAGTACTTC | CASSIDWARDGEQYF
TRBJ2-5 | - | TRBD1 | TRBV27 | TGTGCCAGCAATACCGGGACAGGCAGACCACGGTACTTC | CASNTGTGRPRYF
TRBJ1-6 | - | - | TRBV7-8 | TGTGCCAGCAGCCCCAACGCGCGGGGCCCCACCACACCCCTCCACTTT | CASSPNARGPTTPLHF
TRBJ2-7 | few | - | TRBV5-1 | TGCGCCAGCAGCTTGGATGGGACACCTGTTTACGAGCAGTACTTC | CASSLDGTPVYEQYF
TRBJ2-5 | once | - | TRBV24-1 | TGTGCCACCAGTGATTCTCCGCGAGGGACCCAGTACTTC | CATSDSPRGTQYF
TRBJ2-7 | - | - | TRBV18 | TGTGCCAGCTCACCAGGGACTTCCTACGAGCAGTACTTC | CASSPGTSYEQYF
TRBJ2-5 | - | - | TRBV9 | TGTGCCAGCAGCGTAGACTCCTACCAAGAGACCCAGTACTTC | CASSVDSYQETQYF
TRBJ1-4 | - | TRBD1 | TRBV5-1 | TGCGCCAGCAGCTTACCGGGACAGGGGAACGAAAAACTGTTTTTT | CASSLPGQGNEKLFF
TRBJ2-1 | - | - | TRBV5-6 | TGTGCCAGCAGCCCGAGGCTCCTCTACAATGAGCAGTTCTTC | CASSPRLLYNEQFF
TRBJ1-6 | - | TRBD1 | TRBV30 | TGTGCCTGGAGTAGTGCAGGACAGGGAACGTCACCCCTCCACTTT | CAWSSAGQGTSPLHF
TRBJ1-2 | - | - | TRBV7-9 | TGTTCGGAGGACTATGGCTACACCTTC | CSEDYGYTF
TRBJ2-3 | - | - | TRBV7-2 | TGTGCCAGCAGCTTGCGGAGGGCGGTAAGCACAGATACGCAGTATTTT | CASSLRRAVSTDTQYF
TRBJ1-5 | once | TRBD1 | TRBV27 | TGTGCCAGCAGGACCGGGACAGGAGGTTGGCAGCCCCAGCATTTT | CASRTGTGGWQPQHF
TRBJ1-1 | - | - | TRBV5-5 | TGTGCCAGCAGCTTGGAACGGGCGCCCGGGGGGAACACTGAAGCTTTCTTT | CASSLERAPGGNTEAFF
TRBJ2-2 | once | - | TRBV7-8 | TGTGCCAGCAGCCGAGTGTCGGGGGGCGTCGGGGAGCTGTTTTTT | CASSRVSGGVGELFF
TRBJ1-6 | - | TRBD1 | TRBV5-1 | TGCGCCAGCAGCCCGGACAGGGACAGCTCCTATAATTCACCCCTCCACTTT | CASSPDRDSSYNSPLHF
TRBJ2-3 | - | - | TRBV5-6 | TGTGCCAGCAGCTTGGCGGGGGGCGGCCCCACCACGCAGTATTTT | CASSLAGGGPTTQYF
TRBJ2-3 | - | - | TRBV27 | TGTGCCAGCAGGAGCCCTCGAGAGGGATGGAATACGCAGTATTTT | CASRSPREGWNTQYF
TRBJ2-3 | - | TRBD2 | TRBV5-1 | TGCGCCAGCAGTAGCGGGGATAGCACAGATACGCAGTATTTT | CASSSGDSTDTQYF
TRBJ2-3 | once | - | TRBV11-2 | TGTGCCAGCAGCATTGGACAGATCACAGATACGCAGTATTTT | CASSIGQITDTQYF
TRBJ2-2 | - | - | TRBV13 | TGTGCCAGCAGCTCAGCGAACACCGGGGAGCTGTTTTTT | CASSSANTGELFF
TRBJ2-3 | - | TRBD2 | TRBV5-8 | TGTGCCAGCAGCTTGGTTTCTAGCGGGGGGATGAACACAGATACGCAGTATTTT | CASSLVSSGGMNTDTQYF
TRBJ1-1 | - | - | TRBV19 | TGTGCCAGTAGTACAGGGACTGAAGCTTTCTTT | CASSTGTEAFF
TRBJ1-4 | - | - | TRBV12-3/TRBV12-4 | TGTGCCAGCAGTTTAAACAAAGACTCAAAACTGTTTTTT | CASSLNKDSKLFF
TRBJ2-7 | - | - | TRBV6-6 | TGTGCCAGCAGTTACTCGGGCCAGAACTCCTACGAGCAGTACTTC | CASSYSGQNSYEQYF
TRBJ2-7 | - | TRBD1 | TRBV13 | TGTGCCAGCAGCACTCGGACAGGGGGCGAGCAGTACTTC | CASSTRTGGEQYF
TRBJ1-1 | - | TRBD1 | TRBV7-9 | TGTGCCAGCAGCTTAGGAGACAGGGCGAACACTGAAGCTTTCTTT | CASSLGDRANTEAFF
TRBJ2-2 | - | - | TRBV2 | TGTGCCAGCAGTTCCGGACAGCTCGCACCGGGGGAGCTGTTTTTT | CASSSGQLAPGELFF
TRBJ2-3 | - | - | TRBV3-1/TRBV3-2 | TGTGCCAGCAGCCAAGCCCCGACTAGCACAGATACGCAGTATTTT | CASSQAPTSTDTQYF
TRBJ1-1 | once | TRBD1 | TRBV10-3 | TGTGCCATCACCAGGGACAGGAACACTGAAGCTTTCTTT | CAITRDRNTEAFF
TRBJ2-7 | - | - | TRBV2 | TGTGCCAGCAGTGAAGGTGCAGGATTTACCTACGAGCAGTACTTC | CASSEGAGFTYEQYF
TRBJ2-1 | - | TRBD2 | TRBV6-5 | TGTGCCAGCACCACCCAGCGGGGCGGTGAGCAGTTCTTC | CASTTQRGGEQFF
TRBJ2-1 | - | TRBD1 | TRBV5-1 | TGCGCCAGCAGTCACGACAGGGGGTCCTACAATGAGCAGTTCTTC | CASSHDRGSYNEQFF
TRBJ1-3 | - | TRBD1 | TRBV29-1 | TGCAGCGTTGGATACAGGGGGCAATCTGGAAACACCATATATTTT | CSVGYRGQSGNTIYF
TRBJ2-7 | - | - | TRBV5-5 | TGTGCCAGCAGCTTGGGGCTAGGGGCAATTTACGAGCAGTACTTC | CASSLGLGAIYEQYF
TRBJ1-4 | - | - | TRBV4-1 | TGCGCCAGCAGCCAAGAACGGTCGGGAAGTAAAGAAAAACTGTTTTTT | CASSQERSGSKEKLFF
TRBJ2-3 | once | - | TRBV24-1 | TGTGCCACCAGTGAGGTTATTGGCGGTCTTAGCACAGATACGCAGTATTTT | CATSEVIGGLSTDTQYF
TRBJ2-4 | - | TRBD1 | TRBV7-6 | TGTGCCAGCAGCTTGGGGGACAGGGCCTTCAAAAACATTCAGTACTTC | CASSLGDRAFKNIQYF
TRBJ1-6 | - | - | TRBV6-5 | TGTGCCAGCCGAACCAGCGGCTATAATTCACCCCTCCACTTT | CASRTSGYNSPLHF